The source of this TCR beta chain is a study of Ad26.COV2.S vaccination and SARS-CoV-2 variants. Study-wide background: Once, or twice with 56 days between doses, Ad26.COV2.S was given intramuscularly.

Treatment defined: roughly 18 received Ad26.COV2.S at low or high dose, single or two shots; about 5 received placebo; per-sample allocation not given. Sampling was done on day 63 after the first vaccine or placebo injection. An Ad26 vector expressing Wuhan-strain SARS-CoV-2 spike served as the vaccine. Some clones are missing from TCRdb's copy, which holds only in-frame ones; the method was immunoSEQ multiplex PCR. This table has around 450,000 clones, around 90% appearing once. This clone has a count of ten or more. The antigen is not known. The CDR3 has 15 residues. V shed 4 bases and J shed 9 bases, with 19 bases lying between them. Germline values: CDR1 SNHLY, CDR2 FYNNEI. Study conclusions and caveats: Substantial breadth in spike-specific CD8+ and CD4+ T cell responses was reportedly seen after vaccination.

The chain links TRBV2 to TRBJ2-1; maybe TRBD2 (7 bases). The starting material was peripheral blood, obtained in a trial of Ad26.COV2.S vaccine versus placebo. This receptor was obtained from a person aged 18-65 years who received the Ad26.COV2.S COVID-19 vaccine or a placebo. The CDR3 coding sequence is TGTGCCAGCAGTGGGTTCGCGGGGGCGGGGAGTGAGCAGTTCTTC. Translation gives CASSGFAGAGSEQFF.